One sample yielded the 28 T cell receptor beta chains listed below, sequenced in a study of T-cell memory formation after mild COVID-19 listed by TCRdb under 2021. The library relied on 5' RACE. This sample was sequenced with an Illumina NovaSeq 6000. Through fastp at Q25 and MiXCR, TCRdb rebuilt clones from the public reads, retaining in-frame beta chains. For every CDR3 protein sequence, its rows merge into one entry that carries the most common genes and DNA. In all, the sample holds around 430,000 distinct CDR3 sequences, and about 15% of those were seen once. The ten largest clones add up to about a fifth of the sample. The sequenced sample was PBMCs or a T cell subset sorted from them (not recorded which). The receptors stem from a man between 18 and 35 years old who had mild COVID-19 (a few samples of this study predate the infection). The sample titles of this study are shuffled in the database, so cell type and time point are left out; the donor was told from shared clones.

This clonotype came up a few times. The V call is TRBV2, the J call TRBJ1-5, with D unresolved. V dropped 4 bases and J dropped 3 bases, with 13 bases sitting between them. The CDR3 has 15 amino acids. Germline assignment: CDR1 SNHLY and CDR2 FYNNEI. CDR3 sequence (DNA): TGTGCCAGCAGTGCCCCATACGCCATCAATCAGCCCCAGCATTTT. This translates into CASSAPYAINQPQHF.

The chain is built from TRBV7-2 and TRBJ1-2, with unresolved D. The CDR3 has 11 amino acids. The V end lost 5 bases, the J end lost 8 bases, and 9 bases lay between the germline ends. Germline V gene data show CDR1 as SGHTA and CDR2 as FQGNSA. CDR3 in amino acids: CASSASEGYTF. DNA for the CDR3: TGTGCCAGCAGCGCGTCAGAAGGCTACACCTTC.

This chain uses TRBV6-2 or TRBV6-3 with TRBJ1-1; TRBD1 agrees at 7 bases. J gave up 5 bases and V 6 bases, and 6 bases lay outside the gene matches. The germline V gene encodes CDR1 MNHEY and CDR2 SVGEGT. This CDR3 spans 13 amino acids. The CDR3 here is CASRQGTVTEAFF. CDR3 DNA: TGTGCCAGCAGGCAGGGGACAGTGACTGAAGCTTTCTTT.

V is TRBV4-3 and J is TRBJ2-1; TRBD2 matches 10 bases. The CDR3 loop spans 16 amino acids. The ends lost 0 bases at V and 9 bases at J; junction bases unmatched: 8. CDR1 is LGHNA, CDR2 YSLEER, per germline. The CDR3 DNA follows: TGCGCCAGCAGCCAAGAGAAGAAGCGGGGGGGAACTGAGCAGTTCTTC. Translated, it gives CASSQEKKRGGTEQFF.

In this sample, this clonotype turned up a few times. The chain carries TRBV7-2 and TRBJ1-6, with 7 bases that match TRBD1. The germline gives CDR1 SGHTA, CDR2 FQGNSA. This CDR3 is 13 amino acids long. V gave up 6 bases and J gave up 12 bases; unmatched junction bases: 8. The chain's CDR3 is CASRSGTAEPLHF. The DNA of the CDR3 is TGTGCCAGCAGGTCCGGGACAGCTGAACCCCTCCACTTT.

The gene calls are TRBV9 and TRBJ2-7; D is undetermined. V was trimmed by 1 base and J by 0 bases, leaving 8 bases between them. From germline, CDR1 is SGDLS and CDR2 YYNGEE. The CDR3 runs to 14 residues. CDR3 in amino acids: CASSVTEHSYEQYF. In DNA, the CDR3 is TGTGCCAGCAGCGTAACTGAACACTCCTACGAGCAGTACTTC. Supplemented by reference TRBV9 and TRBJ2-7, the full variable domain reads DSGVTQTPKHLITATGQRVTLRCSPRSGDLSVYWYQQSLDQGLQFLIQYYNGEERAKGNILERFSAQQFPDLHSELNLSSLELGDSALYFCASSVTEHSYEQYFGPGTRLTVT.

There are a few counts of this clonotype. The chain links TRBV5-4 to TRBJ2-2, with unresolved D. Germline CDR1 is SGHNT and CDR2 is YYREEE (reference sequence). This CDR3 region has 15 residues. V lost 4 bases, J lost 0 bases, and 10 bases lay in between. This CDR3 reads CASSQRRTNTGELFF. The CDR3 region has the DNA TGTGCCAGCAGCCAGAGGCGGACGAACACCGGGGAGCTGTTTTTT.

This clonotype was seen repeatedly, ten times or more. The chain uses TRBV6-2 or TRBV6-3 and TRBJ2-7; 10 positions agree with TRBD1. Trimming removed 5 bases from V and 3 bases from J; junction bases left unmatched: 7. Germline loops: CDR1 MNHEY, CDR2 SVGEGT. The CDR3 covers 15 residues. Here the CDR3 DNA reads TGTGCCAGCAGTCCAATTGGACAGGGGGTCTACGAGCAGTACTTC. This codes for CASSPIGQGVYEQYF.

Many counts were recorded for this clonotype. This chain uses TRBV7-9 with TRBJ2-5; no definite D call. The CDR3 extends over 15 amino acids. Trimming shortened V by 0 bases and J by 3 bases, and 11 bases separated the two germline ends. Germline values: CDR1 SEHNR, CDR2 FQNEAQ (reference sequence). The CDR3, as DNA: TGTGCCAGCAGCTTAGCGGGGTCCTGGGAAGAGACCCAGTACTTC. It translates to CASSLAGSWEETQYF.

This clonotype occurred a few times. The chain recombines TRBV6-5 with TRBJ1-1, with D tentatively TRBD1 (6 bases). The CDR3 contains 13 residues. The germline V and J ends were trimmed by 2 bases and 6 bases, with 10 bases remaining between them. Germline V gene data show CDR1 as MNHEY and CDR2 as SVGAGI. Written as DNA, the CDR3 is TGTGCCAGCAGTTACGGGGGCCGCCCTGAAGCTTTCTTT. It is translated as CASSYGGRPEAFF.

This clonotype has just a few counts. The chain couples TRBV6-2 or TRBV6-3 to TRBJ2-1, with 11 bases lining up with TRBD2. Germline assignment: CDR1 MNHEY and CDR2 SVGEGT. The CDR3 length is 15 residues. Trimming at V came to 5 bases and at J to 5 bases, leaving 5 bases not matched to a gene. The CDR3 DNA sequence: TGTGCCAGCAGTCCCGGGACTAGCGGAAACAATGAGCAGTTCTTC. It yields the protein CASSPGTSGNNEQFF.

This clonotype showed up just a few times. The chain carries TRBV7-9 and TRBJ2-2; D gene ambiguous. CDR1 and CDR2 (germline): SEHNR, FQNEAQ (reference sequence). V was cut by 8 bases and J by 7 bases, with 5 bases left in between. CDR3 length: 10 amino acids. CDR3 nucleotides: TGTGCCAGCCTGGGCGGGGAGCTGTTTTTT. Its protein product is CASLGGELFF.

The sample holds a few counts of this clonotype. The chain joins TRBV14 to TRBJ2-7; D is ambiguous. This CDR3 spans 15 amino acids. V lost 1 base, J lost 0 bases, and 10 bases lay in between. Germline CDR1 is SGHDN and CDR2 is FVKESK. This CDR3 is CASSQVTGRSYEQYF. The CDR3 nucleotides are TGTGCCAGCAGCCAAGTAACGGGCCGCTCCTACGAGCAGTACTTC.

The chain is built from TRBV5-1 and TRBJ2-7; 12 nucleotides match TRBD2. With V trimmed by 1 base and J by 0 bases, 2 bases remained unmatched. Germline lookup yields CDR1 SGHRS and CDR2 YFSETQ. CDR3 length: 16 residues. The CDR3 nucleotides are TGCGCCAGCAGCTTGCTAGCGGGGGGGAGCTCCTACGAGCAGTACTTC. This sequence encodes CASSLLAGGSSYEQYF.

The rearrangement joins TRBV7-2 to TRBJ1-5, with D unresolved. Trimming shortened V by 5 bases and J by 4 bases, and 12 bases separated the two germline ends. Germline lookup yields CDR1 SGHTA and CDR2 FQGNSA. The CDR3 contains 14 residues. CDR3 protein: CASSPGRINQPQHF. The CDR3, as DNA: TGTGCCAGCAGCCCTGGGCGGATTAATCAGCCCCAGCATTTT. Full variable domain (remainder filled in from reference TRBV7-2 and TRBJ1-5): GAGVSQSPSNKVTEKGKDVELRCDPISGHTALYWYRQSLGQGLEFLIYFQGNSAPDKSGLPSDRFSAERTGGSVSTLTIQRTQQEDSAVYLCASSPGRINQPQHFGDGTRLSIL.

In its sample, this clonotype was seen many times. The J gene is TRBJ2-1, the V gene TRBV9; D not resolved. V dropped 4 bases and J dropped 6 bases, with 8 bases sitting between them. The CDR3 is 12 residues long. Germline V gene data show CDR1 as SGDLS and CDR2 as YYNGEE. The CDR3 is CASSSLANEQFF. DNA of the CDR3: TGTGCCAGCAGCTCCCTGGCCAATGAGCAGTTCTTC.

The rearrangement uses TRBV28 and TRBJ2-5; possible D gene TRBD2, 7 bases. The CDR3 has 15 amino acids. Germline-derived CDR1 and CDR2 are MDHEN and SYDVKM. V was clipped by 7 bases and J by 2 bases, with 17 bases between them. This CDR3 reads CASTIGGAFQETQYF. The CDR3 bases are TGTGCCAGCACCATAGGGGGGGCTTTTCAAGAGACCCAGTACTTC.

This chain joins TRBV7-9 and TRBJ2-3, with TRBD1 matching over 8 bases. Trimming at V came to 5 bases and at J to 0 bases, leaving 7 bases not matched to a gene. The CDR3 spans 16 residues. Looked up from germline, CDR1 is SEHNR and CDR2 is FQNEAQ (reference sequence). This CDR3 is CASSLRDRTSTDTQYF. The CDR3 bases are TGTGCCAGCAGCCTAAGGGACAGGACTAGCACAGATACGCAGTATTTT.

The J gene is TRBJ2-2, the V gene TRBV12-3 or TRBV12-4; D possibly corresponds to TRBD2 (5 bases). The CDR3 is 14 amino acids. Trimming shortened V by 0 bases and J by 3 bases, and 5 bases separated the two germline ends. The CDR3 region is CASSLARDTGELFF. CDR3 nucleotide sequence: TGTGCCAGCAGTTTAGCGCGGGACACCGGGGAGCTGTTTTTT.

The V and J genes are TRBV28 and TRBJ2-4; D tentatively fits TRBD1 or TRBD2 (5 bases each). With 8 bases removed from V and 5 bases from J, the gap between germline ends came to 7 bases. The CDR3 covers 11 residues. The germline gives CDR1 MDHEN, CDR2 SYDVKM. The CDR3 DNA is TGTGCCAGCGGGACGGAAAACATTCAGTACTTC. It specifies CASGTENIQYF.

This clonotype has only a few counts. Here the CDR3 DNA reads TGCAGCGTTGAAGTCCGAGTTCGTGGGAACACTGAAGCTTTCTTT. Encoded protein: CSVEVRVRGNTEAFF. The rearrangement uses TRBV29-1 and TRBJ1-1; D gene ambiguous. Deletions cut 1 base from V and 1 base from J, with 13 bases between. Per the germline V gene, CDR1 is SQVTM and CDR2 is ANQGSEA. CDR3 size: 15 residues.

The chain joins TRBV7-3 to TRBJ2-7, with D possibly matching TRBD1 (5 bases). The germline V and J ends were trimmed by 5 bases and 1 base, with 12 bases remaining between them. The CDR3 contains 14 residues. Germline-derived CDR1 and CDR2 are SGHTA and FQGTGA. The CDR3 here is CASSGHRMSYEQYF. Written as DNA, the CDR3 is TGTGCCAGCAGCGGCCACAGGATGTCCTACGAGCAGTACTTC.

A few counts support this clonotype. This chain's CDR3 is CASSYDRVGGYTF. DNA for the CDR3: TGTGCCAGCAGTTACGACAGGGTGGGTGGCTACACCTTC. V and J are TRBV6-5 and TRBJ1-2, with 7 bases fitting TRBD1. This CDR3 is 13 amino acids long. The trim removed 2 bases at V and 7 bases at J, leaving 4 bases unmatched. In germline, CDR1 is MNHEY, CDR2 SVGAGI.

CDR3 loop: CASSFGTGGRKNIQYF. CDR3 DNA: TGTGCCAGCAGCTTTGGGACAGGGGGCAGGAAAAACATTCAGTACTTC. The rearrangement links TRBV7-2 to TRBJ2-4; TRBD1 matches at 12 bases. V was pared by 3 bases and J by 4 bases, with 4 bases of the junction left unmatched. Germline assignment: CDR1 SGHTA and CDR2 FQGNSA. The CDR3 is 16 residues long.

V gene TRBV2 combines with J gene TRBJ1-2, with unresolved D. V shed 7 bases and J shed 4 bases, with 22 bases lying between them. The CDR3 sequence is 16 residues long. The germline CDR1 and CDR2 sequences are SNHLY and FYNNEI. DNA for the CDR3: TGTGCCAGCACCCAAGGGTCGGGCAGACCAATCTATGGCTACACCTTC. This gives the protein CASTQGSGRPIYGYTF.

The CDR3 bases are TGCAGCGTTGGAGGGGGCTACGAGCAGTACTTC. Amino acids: CSVGGGYEQYF. This sequence joins TRBV29-1 and TRBJ2-7; a possible D gene is TRBD1 (6 bases). Trimming removed 4 bases at V and 3 bases at J, with 7 bases between. Germline V gives CDR1 SQVTM, CDR2 ANQGSEA. The CDR3 loop spans 11 amino acids.

This rearrangement joins TRBV7-9 to TRBJ2-7; D gene unclear. The CDR3 length is 12 residues. CDR1 is SEHNR and CDR2 is FQNEAQ in the germline V gene (reference sequence). Between the trimmed V and J ends, which lost 2 bases and 3 bases, there was a span of 5 bases. This chain's CDR3 is CASSLQVYEQYF. In nucleotides, the CDR3 is TGTGCCAGCAGCTTACAGGTCTACGAGCAGTACTTC.

This rearrangement joins TRBV28 to TRBJ1-2; 9 bases are a match to TRBD1. This CDR3 is 14 amino acids long. CDR1 is MDHEN, CDR2 SYDVKM, per germline. V dropped 8 bases and J dropped 5; count of bases not matched to a gene: 9. The CDR3 nucleotides are TGTGCCAGCCTTGACAGGGGGAGAAATTATGGCTACACCTTC. This sequence encodes CASLDRGRNYGYTF.